One and the same sample provided the 32 T cell receptor beta chains below, sequenced in a study of cytomegalovirus exposure and HLA in healthy donors. Primers: 60 Vbeta forward and 13 Jbeta reverse. Measured with immunoSEQ multiplex PCR; TCRdb has only the in-frame clones, and not every one. The sample yields about 90,000 clones, 70% to 85% seen once. Sequences were obtained from PBMCs. These receptors were taken from a man between 18 and 29 years old in good health and CMV-seronegative.

This chain joins TRBV19 and TRBJ1-1, with D perhaps matching TRBD1 (5 bases). The V and J ends lost 4 bases and 5 bases respectively, with 17 bases between them. Germline CDR1 reads LNHDA; CDR2 reads SQIVND (reference sequence). The CDR3 loop spans 15 amino acids. The CDR3 loop is CASSTFHQGKTEAFF. CDR3 bases: TGTGCCAGTAGTACTTTTCATCAGGGAAAGACTGAAGCTTTCTTT.

CDR3 loop: CASSPQGVGGNQPQHF. Written as DNA, the CDR3 is TGTGCCAGCTCACCACAAGGGGTAGGAGGCAATCAGCCCCAGCATTTT. The chain has TRBV18 and TRBJ1-5; D is perhaps TRBD1 (5 bases). Germline V gene sequence: CDR1 KGHSH, CDR2 LQKENI. V was clipped by 1 base and J by 2 bases, with 12 bases between them. The CDR3 extends over 16 amino acids.

This chain links TRBV5-1 with TRBJ1-5, with D unresolved. V was pared by 2 bases and J by 2 bases, with 8 bases between. The CDR3 runs 14 residues. Germline V CDR1 and CDR2: SGHRS, YFSETQ. The CDR3 nucleotides read TGCGCCAGCAGCTTCAGGATTGGCAATCAGCCCCAGCATTTT. Protein: CASSFRIGNQPQHF.

The chain uses TRBV18 and TRBJ1-1, with no clear D. The V and J ends lost 3 bases and 0 bases respectively, with 5 bases between them. This CDR3 has 13 residues. Germline loops: CDR1 KGHSH, CDR2 LQKENI. The CDR3 bases are TGTGCCAGCTCACCGGGCTTGAACACTGAAGCTTTCTTT. This codes for CASSPGLNTEAFF.

At least ten counts were recorded for this clone. This chain links TRBV5-1 with TRBJ1-1; the D is unclear. The CDR3 is made up of 14 amino acids. Germline CDR1 is SGHRS and CDR2 is YFSETQ. V shed 0 bases and J shed 5 bases, with 11 bases lying between them. The chain's CDR3 is CASSLATPGTEAFF. CDR3 nucleotides: TGCGCCAGCAGCTTGGCTACCCCGGGGACTGAAGCTTTCTTT.

In DNA, the CDR3 is TGTGCCAGCGACGACAGGGGGGGAAATGAAAAACTGTTTTTT. This gives the protein CASDDRGGNEKLFF. The chain joins TRBV2 to TRBJ1-4; 9 positions match TRBD1. The CDR3 loop spans 14 amino acids. Germline CDR1 is SNHLY and CDR2 is FYNNEI. J lost 5 bases, V lost 8 bases, and 6 bases had no gene match.

The chain uses TRBV27 and TRBJ2-7; maybe TRBD1 (6 bases). CDR1 is MNHEY, CDR2 SMNVEV, per germline (reference sequence). Trimming pared 2 bases from V and 4 bases from J, leaving 12 bases between. This CDR3 comprises 14 residues. CDR3 bases: TGTGCCAGCAGTTTAGGACAGCGTTCTTACGAGCAGTACTTC. Amino acids: CASSLGQRSYEQYF.

This chain joins TRBV29-1 and TRBJ2-7; 11 bases match TRBD2. The CDR3 has 12 residues. The trim removed 7 bases at V and 3 bases at J, leaving 2 bases unmatched. CDR1 is SQVTM, CDR2 ANQGSEA, per germline. CDR3 sequence (DNA): TGCAGCGGCCTAGCGGGAGGCTACGAGCAGTACTTC. Translation: CSGLAGGYEQYF.

This clone was observed a single time. The CDR3 bases are TGTGCCAGCAGCTTAGGGGCGGGCTATGGCTACACCTTC. It yields the protein CASSLGAGYGYTF. V is TRBV7-9 and J is TRBJ1-2; D not certain. The CDR3 length is 13 residues. In germline, CDR1 is SEHNR, CDR2 FQNEAQ (reference sequence). V was cut by 1 base and J by 4 bases, with 7 bases left in between.

The rearrangement links TRBV27 to TRBJ1-6; TRBD1 matches at 11 bases. The V gene's germline CDR1 is MNHEY and CDR2 SMNVEV (reference sequence). CDR3 length equals 16 residues. The trim removed 3 bases at V and 10 bases at J, leaving 8 bases unmatched. Here the CDR3 reads CASSFGPRTGGSPLHF. CDR3 in DNA: TGTGCCAGCAGTTTTGGACCCCGGACAGGGGGCTCACCCCTCCACTTT.

This sequence joins TRBV25-1 and TRBJ1-4; D may be TRBD1 (5 bases). The V end was cut by 3 bases, the J end by 7 bases, with 12 bases between. This CDR3 has 14 amino acids. The V gene's germline CDR1 is MGHDK and CDR2 SYGVNS. CDR3 in amino acids: CASSDRGRSEKLFF. As DNA, the CDR3 is TGTGCCAGCAGTGATAGGGGAAGGAGTGAAAAACTGTTTTTT.

The chain links TRBV6-1 to TRBJ2-2, with D unresolved. The CDR3 is 14 residues long. Trimming removed 1 base from V and 5 bases from J, with 8 bases in between. Germline loops: CDR1 MNHNS, CDR2 SASEGT. Here the CDR3 DNA reads TGTGCCAGCAGTGAAGTCCCTAGTACCGGGGAGCTGTTTTTT. Protein product: CASSEVPSTGELFF.

This clone was detected only a few times. The chain has TRBV27 and TRBJ2-3; 9 bases agree with TRBD1. Losses at the gene ends were 3 bases for V and 4 bases for J; bases not matched to a gene: 5. Per germline, CDR1 MNHEY and CDR2 SMNVEV (reference sequence). This CDR3 region has 15 residues. The CDR3: CASSLRGQGADTQYF. The CDR3 nucleotides are TGTGCCAGCAGTTTGAGGGGACAGGGCGCAGATACGCAGTATTTT.

This clone appeared a few times. The chain couples TRBV1 to TRBJ2-3; the DNA was not used to check the table's D call, TRBD2. TRBV1 constitutes a pseudogene. CDR3 length: 20 amino acids. The CDR3 sequence: CTSSQDWGTSGSIGTDTQYF. CDR3 coding DNA: TGCACCAGCAGCCAAGATTGGGGGACTAGCGGGAGTATTGGCACAGATACGCAGTATTTT.

The chain uses TRBV7-2 and TRBJ2-4; TRBD2 aligns across 9 bases. CDR3 length: 17 amino acids. Germline V lookup: CDR1 SGHTA, CDR2 FQGNSA. V trimming: 2 bases; J trimming: 9 bases; junction bases outside the gene matches: 14. CDR3 bases: TGTGCCAGCAGCTTACTCCCAGCGGGAGGTTTCCCCAGCATTCAGTACTTC. The encoded protein is CASSLLPAGGFPSIQYF.

This chain joins TRBV4-3 and TRBJ2-1, with 7 bases identical to TRBD2. This CDR3 region has 17 residues. Germline CDR1 LGHNA, CDR2 YSLEER. V was clipped by 1 base and J by 5 bases; unmatched bases: 11. CDR3 residues: CASSQVWGGRSHNEQFF. CDR3 nucleotides: TGCGCCAGCAGCCAAGTTTGGGGAGGGCGGTCTCACAATGAGCAGTTCTTC.

V gene TRBV6-6 combines with J gene TRBJ2-7, with a tentative D call TRBD2 (7 bases). Germline CDR1 and CDR2: MNHNY and SVGAGI (reference sequence). The CDR3 is made up of 15 amino acids. Deletions cut 2 bases from V and 6 bases from J, with 17 bases between. The CDR3 sequence is CASSYPTVGGGEQYF. In DNA, the CDR3 is TGTGCCAGCAGTTACCCCACAGTAGGGGGGGGCGAGCAGTACTTC.

This sequence joins TRBV4-2 and TRBJ1-2; 10 bases fit TRBD1. V lost 5 bases to trimming and J lost 3 bases; unmatched junction nucleotides: 3. This CDR3 is built from 14 residues. From germline, CDR1 is LGHNA and CDR2 YNFKEQ. CDR3 nucleotide sequence: TGTGCCAGCAGCTCCGGGACAGGGGACTATGGCTACACCTTC. Residues: CASSSGTGDYGYTF.

V is TRBV6-6 and J is TRBJ2-7; D possibly corresponds to TRBD1 (6 bases). The CDR3 spans 14 residues. From germline, CDR1 is MNHNY and CDR2 SVGAGI (reference sequence). V lost 4 bases and J lost 2, with 12 bases in between. CDR3 sequence: CASSFQGTTYEQYF. The CDR3 nucleotides are TGTGCCAGCAGTTTTCAGGGGACGACCTACGAGCAGTACTTC.

V gene TRBV28 combines with J gene TRBJ1-2; 8 bases map to TRBD1. With 5 bases clipped from V and 5 bases from J, the junction kept 16 bases outside the gene matches. In germline, CDR1 is MDHEN, CDR2 SYDVKM. The CDR3 is 17 residues long. This CDR3 is CASSPLSRGPSPYGYTF. In nucleotides, the CDR3 is TGTGCCAGCAGTCCCCTGAGCAGGGGGCCTAGCCCTTATGGCTACACCTTC.

V is TRBV27 and J is TRBJ2-3; 7 bases agree with TRBD1. The trim removed 5 bases at V and 0 bases at J, leaving 2 bases unmatched. The CDR3 is made up of 14 amino acids. CDR1 is MNHEY, CDR2 SMNVEV, per germline (reference sequence). The CDR3, as DNA: TGTGCCAGCAGTGACAGGGCTAGCACAGATACGCAGTATTTT. Its protein is CASSDRASTDTQYF.

V and J are TRBV28 and TRBJ1-5; D possibly corresponds to TRBD1 (6 bases). Germline V lookup: CDR1 MDHEN, CDR2 SYDVKM. The CDR3 loop spans 14 amino acids. The germline V and J ends were trimmed by 7 bases and 4 bases, with 14 bases remaining between them. The CDR3, as DNA: TGTGCCAGCAAGGGCAGGGGAGATAATCAGCCCCAGCATTTT. Its protein product is CASKGRGDNQPQHF.

The chain joins TRBV5-1 to TRBJ1-1; D might be TRBD1 (5 bases). The CDR3 consists of 14 residues. V gave up 4 bases and J gave up 4 bases, with 14 bases separating them. Per the germline V gene, CDR1 is SGHRS and CDR2 is YFSETQ. The CDR3, as DNA: TGCGCCAGCAGCCCGGGCGGCAGGGCCACTGAAGCTTTCTTT. Its protein is CASSPGGRATEAFF.

In nucleotides, the CDR3 is TGTGCCAGCAGCTTAATCGGGACCGGGGAGCTGTTTTTT. This encodes CASSLIGTGELFF. This chain links TRBV7-3 with TRBJ2-2; D uncertain. This CDR3 contains 13 residues. V lost 1 base to trimming and J lost 5 bases, with 5 bases between them. Germline V lookup: CDR1 SGHTA, CDR2 FQGTGA.

This clone was seen only a few times. The chain recombines TRBV5-6 with TRBJ1-3; TRBD1 is a possible D gene (5 bases). Trimming took 4 bases from V and 0 from J, leaving 11 bases between them. This CDR3 is built from 15 residues. In germline, CDR1 is SGHDT, CDR2 YYEEEE. The CDR3 nucleotides are TGTGCCAGCAGCCCCGGGGGGAGCTCTGGAAACACCATATATTTT. Translation gives CASSPGGSSGNTIYF.

The gene calls are TRBV6-1 and TRBJ2-3; D possibly corresponds to TRBD2 (6 bases). Germline values: CDR1 MNHNS, CDR2 SASEGT. This CDR3 comprises 13 residues. V lost 4 bases and J lost 3, with 8 bases in between. The CDR3 is CASSGGRTDTQYF. CDR3 nucleotides: TGTGCCAGCAGTGGGGGGAGGACAGATACGCAGTATTTT.

The sample holds one count of this clone. V and J are TRBV7-2 and TRBJ2-1; TRBD2 matches 10 bases. V was pared by 5 bases and J by 5 bases, with 18 bases of the junction left unmatched. Looked up from germline, CDR1 is SGHTA and CDR2 is FQGNSA. The CDR3 extends over 19 amino acids. CDR3 loop: CASSLLPGTSAPKDNEQFF. The CDR3 bases are TGTGCCAGCAGCCTTCTACCCGGGACTAGCGCCCCAAAAGACAATGAGCAGTTCTTC.

The chain links TRBV6-1 to TRBJ1-4; TRBD1 matches at 10 bases. This CDR3 contains 14 residues. V lost 10 bases to trimming and J lost 7 bases; unmatched junction nucleotides: 9. Germline assignment: CDR1 MNHNS and CDR2 SASEGT. The CDR3 is CAITPGTGAEKLFF. DNA of the CDR3: TGTGCCATTACCCCGGGGACAGGGGCTGAAAAACTGTTTTTT.

The rearrangement links TRBV6-1 to TRBJ2-7, with TRBD1 matching over 7 bases. The ends lost 0 bases at V and 4 bases at J; junction bases unmatched: 3. The CDR3 extends over 14 amino acids. Germline-derived CDR1 and CDR2 are MNHNS and SASEGT. Here the CDR3 DNA reads TGTGCCAGCAGTGAAGCAGGGGGCCCTTACGAGCAGTACTTC. Amino acid sequence: CASSEAGGPYEQYF.

The CDR3 loop reads CASSPGRDNEQFF. In nucleotides, the CDR3 is TGCGCCAGCAGTCCCGGGAGGGACAATGAGCAGTTCTTC. The chain recombines TRBV10-1 with TRBJ2-1, with TRBD2 matching 8 bases. This CDR3 region has 13 residues. V dropped 5 bases and J dropped 5; count of bases not matched to a gene: 2. Germline values: CDR1 WNHNN, CDR2 SYGVQD (reference sequence).

This clone appeared a few times. This chain uses TRBV2 with TRBJ1-4; D perhaps matches TRBD1 (6 bases). Germline V gene lookup returns CDR1 SNHLY and CDR2 FYNNEI. The CDR3 totals 15 residues. The germline V and J ends were trimmed by 7 bases and 3 bases, with 15 bases remaining between them. The CDR3 region has the DNA TGTGCCAGCACCTCAGGGGCAGGTGCTAATGAAAAACTGTTTTTT. Residues: CASTSGAGANEKLFF.

V is TRBV4-1 and J is TRBJ2-1; D remains unclear. The V and J ends lost 4 bases and 5 bases respectively, with 15 bases between them. Germline V gene lookup returns CDR1 MGHRA and CDR2 YSYEKL. The CDR3 length is 15 residues. As DNA, the CDR3 is TGCGCCAGCAGCCCCTCGTTGCGGAGCGACAATGAGCAGTTCTTC. Translated: CASSPSLRSDNEQFF.